The clone carrying this T cell receptor beta chain was detected only a few times. This entry is derived from a study of T cells in Graves' hyperthyroidism and ophthalmopathy. What was amplified from RNA transcripts were TCR beta CDR3 regions. The HTBI primer set drove a first-round RT-PCR of the TCR CDR3. TCRdb re-called the multiplex PCR reads through MiXCR, storing one row per CDR3 protein. The sample lists about 350,000 distinct CDR3 sequences, nearly 15% occurring once. The CDR3 runs to 12 residues. The V end lost 3 bases, the J end lost 3 bases, and 9 bases lay between the germline ends. Germline lookup yields CDR1 DFQATT and CDR2 SNEGSKA (reference sequence). Ophthalmopathy cases met thresholds of Clinical Activity Score at least 3, NOSPECS grade at least 4 and duration under 3 months. Not enrolled were patients with uncontrolled infection, other autoimmune disease, pregnancy or lactation.

This rearrangement joins TRBV20-1 to TRBJ2-7, with a weak D call TRBD1 (5 bases). Sequences were obtained from blood. This receptor was identified in a woman aged 55-75 years with Graves' ophthalmopathy. The CDR3 loop reads CSARGRNYEQYF. CDR3 sequence (DNA): TGCAGTGCTAGGGGGCGGAACTACGAGCAGTACTTC.